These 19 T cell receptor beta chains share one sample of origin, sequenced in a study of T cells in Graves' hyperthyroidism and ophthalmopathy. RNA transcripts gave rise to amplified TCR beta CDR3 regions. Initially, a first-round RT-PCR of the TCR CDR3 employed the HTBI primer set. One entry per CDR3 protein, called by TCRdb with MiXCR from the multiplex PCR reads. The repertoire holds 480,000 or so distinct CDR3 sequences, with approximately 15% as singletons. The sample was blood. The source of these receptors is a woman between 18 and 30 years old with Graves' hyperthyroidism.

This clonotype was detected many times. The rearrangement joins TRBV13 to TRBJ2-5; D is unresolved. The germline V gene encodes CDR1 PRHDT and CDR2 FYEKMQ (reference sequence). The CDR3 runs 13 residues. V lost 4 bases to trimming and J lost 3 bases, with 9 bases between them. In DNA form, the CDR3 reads TGTGCCAGCAGCTCACCTCCGGAAGAGACCCAGTACTTC. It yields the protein CASSSPPEETQYF.

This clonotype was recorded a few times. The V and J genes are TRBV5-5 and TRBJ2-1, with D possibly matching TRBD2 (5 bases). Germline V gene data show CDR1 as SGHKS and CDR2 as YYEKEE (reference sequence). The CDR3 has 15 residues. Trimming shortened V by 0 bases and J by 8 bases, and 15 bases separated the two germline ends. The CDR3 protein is CASSLVWTQEDEQFF. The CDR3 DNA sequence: TGTGCCAGCAGCTTGGTCTGGACCCAGGAGGATGAGCAGTTCTTC.

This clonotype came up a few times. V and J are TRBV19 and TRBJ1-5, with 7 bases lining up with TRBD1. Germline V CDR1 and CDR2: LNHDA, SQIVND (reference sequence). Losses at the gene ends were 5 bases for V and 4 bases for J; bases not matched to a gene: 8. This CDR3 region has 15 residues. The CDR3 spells CASSLSGQMNQPQHF. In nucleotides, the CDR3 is TGTGCCAGTAGTCTCTCGGGACAGATGAATCAGCCCCAGCATTTT.

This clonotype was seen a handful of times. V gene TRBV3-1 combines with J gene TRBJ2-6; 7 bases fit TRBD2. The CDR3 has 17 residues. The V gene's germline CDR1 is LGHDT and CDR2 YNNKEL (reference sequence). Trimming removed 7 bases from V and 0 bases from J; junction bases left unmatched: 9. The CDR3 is CASTRAPSGSGANVLTF. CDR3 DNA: TGTGCCAGCACCCGGGCCCCTAGCGGCTCTGGGGCCAACGTCCTGACTTTC. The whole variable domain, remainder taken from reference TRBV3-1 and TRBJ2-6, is DTAVSQTPKYLVTQMGNDKSIKCEQNLGHDTMYWYKQDSKKFLKIMFSYNNKELIINETVPNRFSPKSPDKAHLNLHINSLELGDSAVYFCASTRAPSGSGANVLTFGAGSRLTVL.

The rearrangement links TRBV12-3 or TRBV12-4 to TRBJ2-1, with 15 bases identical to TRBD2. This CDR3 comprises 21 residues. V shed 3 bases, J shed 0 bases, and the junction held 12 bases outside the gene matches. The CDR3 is CASSFRPGLAGGRSSYNEQFF. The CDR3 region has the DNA TGTGCCAGCAGTTTTAGGCCGGGACTAGCGGGAGGACGAAGCTCCTACAATGAGCAGTTCTTC.

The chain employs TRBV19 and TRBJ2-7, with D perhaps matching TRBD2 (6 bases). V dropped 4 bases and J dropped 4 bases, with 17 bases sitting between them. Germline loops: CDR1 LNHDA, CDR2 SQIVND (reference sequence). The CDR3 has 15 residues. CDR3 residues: CASSKGTGKVYEQYF. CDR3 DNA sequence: TGTGCCAGTAGTAAAGGGACTGGGAAGGTATACGAGCAGTACTTC.

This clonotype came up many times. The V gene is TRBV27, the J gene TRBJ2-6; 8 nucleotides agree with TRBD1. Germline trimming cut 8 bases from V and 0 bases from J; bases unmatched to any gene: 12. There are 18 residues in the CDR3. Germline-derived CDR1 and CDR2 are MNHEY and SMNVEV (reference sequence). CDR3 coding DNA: TGTGCCAGCGGCATTCTCGGGACAGGAACCTCTGGGGCCAACGTCCTGACTTTC. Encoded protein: CASGILGTGTSGANVLTF. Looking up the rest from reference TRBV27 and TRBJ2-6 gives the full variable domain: EAQVTQNPRYLITVTGKKLTVTCSQNMNHEYMSWYRQDPGLGLRQIYYSMNVEVTDKGDVPEGYKVSRKEKRNFPLILESPSPNQTSLYFCASGILGTGTSGANVLTFGAGSRLTVL.

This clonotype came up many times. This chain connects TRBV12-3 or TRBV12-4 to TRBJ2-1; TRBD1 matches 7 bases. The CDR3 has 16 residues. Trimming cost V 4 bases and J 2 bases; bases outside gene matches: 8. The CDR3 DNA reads TGTGCCAGCAGTTCGACCTCCGGGACAGCCTACAATGAGCAGTTCTTC. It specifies CASSSTSGTAYNEQFF.

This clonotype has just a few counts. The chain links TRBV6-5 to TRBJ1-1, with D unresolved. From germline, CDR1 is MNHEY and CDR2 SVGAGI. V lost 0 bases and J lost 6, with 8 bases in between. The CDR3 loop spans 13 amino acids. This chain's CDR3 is CASSYSANSEAFF. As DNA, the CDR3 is TGTGCCAGCAGTTACTCGGCGAATTCTGAAGCTTTCTTT.

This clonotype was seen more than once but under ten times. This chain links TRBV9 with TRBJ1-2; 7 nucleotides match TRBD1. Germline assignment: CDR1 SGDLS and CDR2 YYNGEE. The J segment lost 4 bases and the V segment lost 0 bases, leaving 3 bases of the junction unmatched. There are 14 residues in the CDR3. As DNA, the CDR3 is TGTGCCAGCAGCGTAGCAGGGGGATTCTATGGCTACACCTTC. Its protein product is CASSVAGGFYGYTF.

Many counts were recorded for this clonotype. CDR3 amino acids: CASSLNRGTKNIQYF. CDR3 sequence (DNA): TGTGCCAGCAGCTTAAACAGGGGAACCAAAAACATTCAGTACTTC. V is TRBV11-3 and J is TRBJ2-4; the match to TRBD1 covers 7 bases. CDR1 is SGHNT and CDR2 is YENEEA in the germline V gene. Trimming took 2 bases from V and 2 from J; bases not matched to a gene: 3. The CDR3 is 15 residues long.

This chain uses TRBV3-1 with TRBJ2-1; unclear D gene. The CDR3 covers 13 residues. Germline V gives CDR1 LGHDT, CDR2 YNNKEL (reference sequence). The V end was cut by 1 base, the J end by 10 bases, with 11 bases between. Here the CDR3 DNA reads TGTGCCAGCAGCCAAGTACTCGTCCGGGAGCAGTTCTTC. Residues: CASSQVLVREQFF.

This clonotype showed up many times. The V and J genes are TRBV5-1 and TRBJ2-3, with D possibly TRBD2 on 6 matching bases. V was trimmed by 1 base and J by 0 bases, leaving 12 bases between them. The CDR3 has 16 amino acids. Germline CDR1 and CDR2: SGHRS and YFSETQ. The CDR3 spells CASSLSLASSTDTQYF. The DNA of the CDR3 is TGCGCCAGCAGCTTGTCCCTAGCGAGTAGCACAGATACGCAGTATTTT.

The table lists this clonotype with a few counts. This chain's CDR3 is CASSPRDGSYNSPLHF. The CDR3 nucleotides are TGTGCCAGCAGCCCAAGGGACGGCTCCTATAATTCACCCCTCCACTTT. The V and J genes are TRBV11-3 and TRBJ1-6, with D maybe TRBD1 (5 bases). The V gene lost 5 bases and the J gene lost 0 bases, with 11 bases spanning the gap. Germline V gene data show CDR1 as SGHNT and CDR2 as YENEEA. This CDR3 is built from 16 residues.

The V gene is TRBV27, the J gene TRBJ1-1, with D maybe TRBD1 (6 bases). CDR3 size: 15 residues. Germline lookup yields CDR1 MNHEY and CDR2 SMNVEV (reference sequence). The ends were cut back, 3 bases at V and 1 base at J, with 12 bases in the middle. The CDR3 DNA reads TGTGCCAGCAGTTTTTCGGGGGCCGGGAACACTGAAGCTTTCTTT. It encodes CASSFSGAGNTEAFF.

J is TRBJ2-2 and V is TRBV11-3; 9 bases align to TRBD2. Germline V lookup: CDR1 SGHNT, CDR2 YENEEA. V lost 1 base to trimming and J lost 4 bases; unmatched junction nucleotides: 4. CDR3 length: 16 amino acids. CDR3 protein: CASSLGLAAFTGELFF. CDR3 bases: TGTGCCAGCAGCTTAGGACTAGCGGCCTTCACCGGGGAGCTGTTTTTT.

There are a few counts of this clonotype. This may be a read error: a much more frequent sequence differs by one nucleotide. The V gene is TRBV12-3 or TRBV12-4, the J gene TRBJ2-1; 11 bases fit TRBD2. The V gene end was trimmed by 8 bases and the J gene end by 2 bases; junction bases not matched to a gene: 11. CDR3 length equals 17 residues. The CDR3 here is CASGPRGSGRAYNEQFF. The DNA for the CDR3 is TGTGCCAGCGGCCCCCGGGGTAGCGGGAGGGCCTACAATGAGCAGTTCTTC.

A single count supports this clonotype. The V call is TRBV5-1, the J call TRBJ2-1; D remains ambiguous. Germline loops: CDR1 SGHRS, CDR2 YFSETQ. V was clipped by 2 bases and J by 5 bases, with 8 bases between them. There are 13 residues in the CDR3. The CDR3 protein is CASSFLRDNEQFF. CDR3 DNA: TGCGCCAGCAGCTTCCTCCGGGACAATGAGCAGTTCTTC.

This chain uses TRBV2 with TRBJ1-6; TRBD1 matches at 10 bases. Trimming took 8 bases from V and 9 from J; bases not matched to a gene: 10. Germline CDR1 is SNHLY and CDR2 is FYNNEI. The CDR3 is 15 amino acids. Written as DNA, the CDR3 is TGTGCCAGCCCCGGGGGACAGGGGTTTGCTTCACCCCTCCACTTT. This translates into CASPGGQGFASPLHF.